The 5 T cell receptor beta chains in this list originate from one sample, sequenced in a study of tumor T cells in aggressive B-cell lymphoma. Assay: immunoSEQ multiplex PCR; the TCRdb copy retains only in-frame clones and omits some. Among more than 250 clones, 78% were seen once, and the ten largest hold about 30%. Sequenced: tumor tissue. The receptors derive from an adult with diffuse large B cell lymphoma.

The chain employs TRBV10-3 and TRBJ1-6, with D possibly being TRBD1 (5 bases). The ends were cut back, 7 bases at V and 5 bases at J, with 12 bases in the middle. The CDR3 runs to 14 residues. From germline, CDR1 is ENHRY and CDR2 SYGVKD. The CDR3 spells CAITKGADNSPLHF. In DNA, the CDR3 is TGTGCCATCACCAAAGGGGCGGATAATTCACCCCTCCACTTT.

The V and J genes are TRBV2 and TRBJ1-1; possibly TRBD1 for D (5 bases). Trimming removed 6 bases from V and 6 bases from J, with 23 bases in between. The CDR3 covers 16 residues. Germline V gene data show CDR1 as SNHLY and CDR2 as FYNNEI. The CDR3 spells CASSETGEVGVAEAFF. The CDR3 nucleotides read TGTGCCAGCAGCGAAACTGGGGAGGTGGGGGTCGCTGAAGCTTTCTTT.

This sequence joins TRBV14 and TRBJ1-1; D gene unclear. The V and J ends lost 0 bases and 6 bases respectively, with 5 bases between them. Germline-derived CDR1 and CDR2 are SGHDN and FVKESK. This CDR3 is 12 amino acids long. The CDR3 is CASSQDRAEAFF. CDR3 sequence (DNA): TGTGCCAGCAGCCAAGATCGGGCTGAAGCTTTCTTT. Full variable domain (remainder filled in from reference TRBV14 and TRBJ1-1): EAGVTQFPSHSVIEKGQTVTLRCDPISGHDNLYWYRRVMGKEIKFLLHFVKESKQDESGMPNNRFLAERTGGTYSTLKVQPAELEDSGVYFCASSQDRAEAFFGQGTRLTVV.

V gene TRBV5-1 combines with J gene TRBJ2-7, with D possibly matching TRBD2 (6 bases). The CDR3 is 14 residues long. The germline CDR1 and CDR2 sequences are SGHRS and YFSETQ. Trimming cost V 0 bases and J 7 bases, with 14 bases left between them. CDR3 coding DNA: TGCGCCAGCAGCTTGGAACTAGCCGTAGAAGAGCAGTACTTC. The encoded protein is CASSLELAVEEQYF.

This clone was recorded once. The chain uses TRBV15 and TRBJ1-6, with D hard to call. The V gene lost 6 bases and the J gene lost 2 bases, with 5 bases spanning the gap. CDR1 and CDR2 from the germline V gene are LNHNV and YYDKDF (reference sequence). This CDR3 region has 13 residues. The CDR3 loop reads CATRAPYNSPLHF. The CDR3 nucleotides read TGTGCCACCAGAGCCCCCTATAATTCACCCCTCCACTTT.